These 5 T cell receptor beta chains were sequenced from one sample in a study of cytomegalovirus exposure and HLA in healthy donors. PCR involved 60 Vbeta and 13 Jbeta primers. Libraries were prepared by immunoSEQ multiplex PCR; TCRdb keeps only in-frame clonotypes and omits some of them. The table lists just under 65,000 clones. Sequencing was done on a sample of PBMCs. Receptors originate from a boy aged 5-17 years in good health and CMV-seronegative.

The genes are TRBV18 and TRBJ1-4, with no clear D. V lost 4 bases to trimming and J lost 5 bases, with 14 bases between them. This CDR3 contains 15 residues. CDR1 and CDR2 (germline): KGHSH, LQKENI. The CDR3: CASSQLISENEKLFF. CDR3 coding DNA: TGTGCCAGCTCACAGTTAATTTCGGAGAATGAAAAACTGTTTTTT.

The rearrangement joins TRBV5-1 to TRBJ2-5, with TRBD2 identical over 14 bases. The CDR3 runs to 14 residues. Germline loops: CDR1 SGHRS, CDR2 YFSETQ. Germline trimming cut 5 bases from V and 5 bases from J; bases unmatched to any gene: 2. The CDR3 protein is CASRGLAGGETQYF. DNA for the CDR3: TGCGCCAGCAGAGGACTAGCGGGAGGTGAGACCCAGTACTTC.

The chain couples TRBV6-5 to TRBJ1-5; D unresolved. The CDR3 runs 15 residues. Germline V gives CDR1 MNHEY, CDR2 SVGAGI. Trimming pared 6 bases from V and 4 bases from J, leaving 16 bases between. CDR3 loop: CASSPLSTGNQPQHF. Written as DNA, the CDR3 is TGTGCCAGCAGCCCCCTTTCGACGGGGAATCAGCCCCAGCATTTT.

The rearrangement links TRBV6-1 to TRBJ1-5, with 7 positions matching TRBD1. Trimming at V came to 7 bases and at J to 7 bases, leaving 10 bases not matched to a gene. There are 14 residues in the CDR3. Germline V gene data show CDR1 as MNHNS and CDR2 as SASEGT. The CDR3 bases are TGTGCCAGCATTCCGGGACAGAGGGACCAGCCCCAGCATTTT. It is translated as CASIPGQRDQPQHF.

The V call is TRBV11-3, the J call TRBJ2-1; weak D call: TRBD2 (5 bases). V was clipped by 5 bases and J by 5 bases, with 16 bases between them. The germline V gene has CDR1 SGHNT and CDR2 YENEEA. The CDR3 loop spans 15 amino acids. CDR3 in DNA: TGTGCCAGCAGCCCCACCCGCGGGTATAACAATGAGCAGTTCTTC. Its protein product is CASSPTRGYNNEQFF.